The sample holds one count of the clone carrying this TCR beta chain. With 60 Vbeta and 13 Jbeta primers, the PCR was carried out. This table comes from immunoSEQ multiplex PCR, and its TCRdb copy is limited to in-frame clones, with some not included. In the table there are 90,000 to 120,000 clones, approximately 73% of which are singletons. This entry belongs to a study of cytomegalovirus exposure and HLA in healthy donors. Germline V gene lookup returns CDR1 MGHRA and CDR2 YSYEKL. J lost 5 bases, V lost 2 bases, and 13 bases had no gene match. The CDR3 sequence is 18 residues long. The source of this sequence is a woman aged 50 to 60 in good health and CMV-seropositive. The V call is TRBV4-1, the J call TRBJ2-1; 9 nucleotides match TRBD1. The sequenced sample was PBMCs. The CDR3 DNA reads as TGCGCCAGCAGCCAAAGGGGGTGGGGACAGGGCATCAACAATGAGCAGTTCTTC. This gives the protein CASSQRGWGQGINNEQFF.